The clone carrying this T cell receptor (beta chain) has ten or more counts. The antigen is undetermined. This sample was included in a study of T cell repertoires in cytomegalovirus infection. Overall study context: Newly reported HLA-C-restricted and thoroughly characterized HLA-B-restricted CMV epitopes were employed. General observations from the study: HLA-C-restricted CMV clonotypes gave the most frequent clonotype in two of eight donors.

Trimming left V 3 bases short and J 4 bases short, with 16 bases between. This CDR3 has 16 residues. The germline CDR1 and CDR2 sequences are SGHTA and FQGNSA. TCRdb re-called the reads with MiXCR, one entry per CDR3 protein. The data show more than 250,000 distinct CDR3 sequences, with 25% seen just once and roughly 15% held by the top ten. The chain is built from TRBV7-2 and TRBJ1-5; D perhaps matches TRBD1 (6 bases). The sample in question was cultured PBMCs, obtained from culture after CMV antigen stimulation. The origin of this receptor is a human donor in good health (CMV status not recorded). Some clones in this sample may be carry-over from other donors' samples. CDR3 residues: CASSLGAGNANQPQHF. CDR3 DNA: TGTGCCAGCAGCTTGGGGGCAGGGAATGCAAATCAGCCCCAGCATTTT. The whole variable domain, remainder taken from reference TRBV7-2 and TRBJ1-5, is GAGVSQSPSNKVTEKGKDVELRCDPISGHTALYWYRQSLGQGLEFLIYFQGNSAPDKSGLPSDRFSAERTGGSVSTLTIQRTQQEDSAVYLCASSLGAGNANQPQHFGDGTRLSIL.